What follows is one TCR beta chain and its context. Its cognate antigen is unknown. TCR alpha and TCR beta cDNA libraries with sample barcodes and UMIs came from 5'RACE using constant-segment primers. TCRdb independently ran MiXCR on the 5' RACE reads; one entry per CDR3 protein. The data hold about 260,000 distinct CDR3 sequences, with 16% observed a single time. This CDR3 has 13 residues. Germline assignment: CDR1 MNHEY and CDR2 SVGAGI. V dropped 2 bases and J dropped 6 bases, with 10 bases sitting between them. The record originates from a study of T-cell memory formation after mild COVID-19. Study-level findings and limits: The CD4+ clones that contracted clustered mainly within CM and EM, and the CD8+ clones concentrated in EMRA. A second wave of clones peaked on day 37, and their SARS-CoV-2 specificity went unconfirmed.

The chain recombines TRBV6-5 with TRBJ2-5; the D is unclear. Sequencing used PBMCs or a T cell subset sorted from them (not recorded which). The clonotype originates from a man aged 18 to 35 who had mild COVID-19 (a few samples of this study predate the infection). Cell type and time point are not known. The CDR3 sequence: CASSYGVGKTQYF. The CDR3 DNA sequence: TGTGCCAGCAGTTACGGGGTAGGGAAGACCCAGTACTTC.